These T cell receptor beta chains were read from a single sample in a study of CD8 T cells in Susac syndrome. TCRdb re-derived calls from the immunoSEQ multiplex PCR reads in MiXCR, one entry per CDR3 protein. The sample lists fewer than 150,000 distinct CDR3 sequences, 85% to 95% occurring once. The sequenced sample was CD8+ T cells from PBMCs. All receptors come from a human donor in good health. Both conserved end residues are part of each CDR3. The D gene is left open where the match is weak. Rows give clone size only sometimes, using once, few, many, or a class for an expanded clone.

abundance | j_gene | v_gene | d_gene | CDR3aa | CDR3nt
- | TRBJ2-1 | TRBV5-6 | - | CASSRPYNEQFF | TGTGCCAGCAGTAGACCTTACAATGAGCAGTTCTTC
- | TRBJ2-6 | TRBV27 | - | CASSYRGGANVLTF | TGTGCCAGCAGTTATCGGGGTGGGGCCAACGTCCTGACTTTC
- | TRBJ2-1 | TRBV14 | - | CASSQREPVAYNEQFF | TGTGCCAGCAGCCAACGGGAGCCGGTCGCCTACAATGAGCAGTTCTTC
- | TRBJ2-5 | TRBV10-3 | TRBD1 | CAISGIGQGQTQYF | TGTGCCATCAGTGGGATTGGACAGGGCCAGACCCAGTACTTC
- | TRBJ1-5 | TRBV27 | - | CASSLSGTHNQPQHF | TGTGCCAGCAGTTTATCCGGGACACACAATCAGCCCCAGCATTTT
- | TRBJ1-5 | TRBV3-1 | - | CASSQGVQGTFSIQPQHF | TGTGCCAGCAGCCAAGGCGTGCAGGGTACTTTTAGTATCCAGCCCCAGCATTTT
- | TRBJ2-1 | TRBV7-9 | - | CASRDVTRPDEQFF | TGTGCCAGCAGGGATGTGACTAGACCCGATGAGCAGTTCTTC
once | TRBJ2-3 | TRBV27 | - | CASSLFPGEDTQYF | TGTGCCAGCAGTTTATTCCCAGGTGAAGATACGCAGTATTTT
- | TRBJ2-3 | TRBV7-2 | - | CASSLVSFGDTQYF | TGTGCCAGCAGCTTAGTCTCCTTCGGTGATACGCAGTATTTT
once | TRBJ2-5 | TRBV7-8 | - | CASSLWGGETQYF | TGTGCCAGCAGCCTCTGGGGCGGAGAGACCCAGTACTTC
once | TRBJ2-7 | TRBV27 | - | CASSLPSKYEQYF | TGTGCCAGCAGTTTACCCTCTAAGTACGAGCAGTACTTC
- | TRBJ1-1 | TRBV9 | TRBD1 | CASSGTGRTEAFF | TGTGCCAGCAGCGGGACAGGGCGGACTGAAGCTTTCTTT